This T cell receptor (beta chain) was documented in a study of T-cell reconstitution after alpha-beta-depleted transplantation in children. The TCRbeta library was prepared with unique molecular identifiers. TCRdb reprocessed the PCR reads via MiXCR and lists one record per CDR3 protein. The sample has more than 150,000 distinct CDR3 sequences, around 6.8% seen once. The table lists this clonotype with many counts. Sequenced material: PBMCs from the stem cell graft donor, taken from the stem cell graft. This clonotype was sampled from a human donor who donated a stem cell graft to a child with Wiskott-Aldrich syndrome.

CDR3 DNA: TGTGCCACCGGAATCTACCCACAGGGGTTGAGCACAGATACGCAGTATTTT. It translates to CATGIYPQGLSTDTQYF. The rearrangement joins TRBV24-1 to TRBJ2-3; 7 bases are a match to TRBD1. V was pared by 9 bases and J by 0 bases, with 14 bases of the junction left unmatched. The germline V gene encodes CDR1 KGHDR and CDR2 SFDVKD. The CDR3 length is 17 residues.